The rows below give T cell receptor beta chains drawn from one sample of a study of T cell responses to AZD1222 COVID-19 vaccine. Clones were sequenced by immunoSEQ multiplex PCR, and TCRdb holds only the in-frame ones, with some missing. The sample lists about 98,000 clones; around 86% were seen once. The specimen comprised peripheral blood, sampled on day 0 of AZD1222 vaccination. These receptors originate from an adult in good health. The CDR3 runs from the conserved cysteine through the conserved F or W. Fields, in order: V gene, clone size, J gene, D gene, CDR3 protein, CDR3 DNA. D genes are given only for firm matches. A clone size is listed for some rows: how often the clone was seen (once, few, many), or a class if it is expanded.

TRBV7-2	few	TRBJ2-1	.	CASSLGRIDNEQFF	TGTGCCAGCAGCTTAGGTCGGATCGACAATGAGCAGTTCTTC
TRBV2	.	TRBJ1-2	.	CASTQNYGYTF	TGTGCCAGCACCCAGAACTATGGCTACACCTTC
TRBV4-1	.	TRBJ2-5	.	CASSHGRNRGAETQYF	TGCGCCAGCAGCCATGGAAGAAATAGGGGCGCGGAGACCCAGTACTTC
TRBV6-5	.	TRBJ2-5	.	CASSYSSRTLQETQYF	TGTGCCAGCAGTTACTCCAGTAGGACCCTCCAAGAGACCCAGTACTTC
TRBV5-1	.	TRBJ1-5	.	CASSLRGGNQPQHF	TGCGCCAGCAGCTTGAGGGGGGGCAATCAGCCCCAGCATTTT
TRBV7-6	.	TRBJ2-3	.	CASSSYTPERTDTQYF	TGTGCCAGCAGCTCATATACCCCGGAGAGAACAGATACGCAGTATTTT
TRBV5-1	.	TRBJ2-5	.	CASSLNPGTETQYF	TGCGCCAGCAGCTTGAACCCCGGCACGGAGACCCAGTACTTC
TRBV10-2	few	TRBJ2-7	.	CASTTTVSYEQYF	TGCGCCAGCACTACGACGGTTTCCTACGAGCAGTACTTC
TRBV30	.	TRBJ1-1	.	CAWTRGTLTEAFF	TGTGCCTGGACTAGGGGGACTCTCACTGAAGCTTTCTTT
TRBV7-9	.	TRBJ1-6	TRBD1	CASSLEGAGRESPLHF	TGTGCCAGCAGCTTAGAGGGGGCCGGAAGGGAATCACCCCTCCACTTT
TRBV27	few	TRBJ2-3	TRBD2	CASSHSAGGPTDTQYF	TGTGCCAGCAGCCACTCAGCGGGGGGGCCCACAGATACGCAGTATTTT
TRBV20-1	.	TRBJ2-3	.	CSATVTDTQYF	TGCAGTGCTACTGTTACAGATACGCAGTATTTT
TRBV28	.	TRBJ1-6	.	CASSSPTAYNSPLHF	TGTGCCAGCAGTTCCCCGACAGCCTATAATTCACCCCTCCACTTT
TRBV9	.	TRBJ1-3	.	CASSVQAGNTIYF	TGTGCCAGCAGCGTACAGGCCGGAAACACCATATATTTT
TRBV6-5	.	TRBJ1-4	.	CASSSFFGPTNEKLFF	TGTGCCAGCAGTTCGTTTTTCGGTCCAACTAATGAAAAACTGTTTTTT
TRBV5-1	.	TRBJ1-1	.	CASSLEGVGVTEAFF	TGCGCCAGCAGCTTAGAAGGGGTAGGGGTCACTGAAGCTTTCTTT
TRBV29-1	.	TRBJ2-5	.	CSARRSAGLEETQYF	TGCAGCGCCCGAAGGTCGGCGGGGTTGGAGGAGACCCAGTACTTC
TRBV18	.	TRBJ2-3	TRBD1	CASSPRQGDLSDTQYF	TGTGCCAGCTCACCTAGACAGGGTGACCTTTCCGATACGCAGTATTTT
TRBV6-5	.	TRBJ2-7	TRBD2	CASKTSGGREQYF	TGTGCCAGCAAGACTAGCGGGGGGCGCGAGCAGTACTTC
TRBV28	.	TRBJ2-3	TRBD2	CASTTSGITDTQYF	TGTGCCAGCACTACTAGCGGGATAACAGATACGCAGTATTTT
TRBV5-1	.	TRBJ2-6	TRBD1	CASSFGTGDSGANVLTF	TGCGCCAGCAGTTTCGGGACAGGGGATTCTGGGGCCAACGTCCTGACTTTC
TRBV20-1	.	TRBJ2-7	.	CSASMGAYEQYF	TGCAGTGCTAGTATGGGGGCCTACGAGCAGTACTTC
TRBV27	.	TRBJ1-4	.	CASRATNEKLFF	TGTGCCAGCAGAGCAACTAATGAAAAACTGTTTTTT
TRBV10-3	.	TRBJ2-7	.	CAISESGDLSSYEQYF	TGTGCCATCAGTGAGTCGGGCGACCTTAGCTCCTACGAGCAGTACTTC
TRBV7-8	.	TRBJ1-5	TRBD1	CASSFSPRDRLYHF	TGTGCCAGCAGCTTTAGTCCCCGGGACAGGTTATACCATTTT
TRBV9	.	TRBJ2-5	.	CASSVVGETQYF	TGTGCCAGCAGCGTAGTTGGAGAGACCCAGTACTTC
TRBV15	.	TRBJ1-1	.	CATSRATKNTEAFF	TGTGCCACCAGCAGAGCGACGAAGAACACTGAAGCTTTCTTT
TRBV7-9	.	TRBJ1-2	TRBD1	CASSYSTGEGYTF	TGTGCCAGCAGCTATTCGACAGGGGAAGGCTACACCTTC
TRBV6-5	.	TRBJ1-5	.	CASAGDPNQPQHF	TGTGCCAGCGCAGGGGACCCAAATCAGCCCCAGCATTTT
TRBV28	.	TRBJ2-7	.	CASSDGTGVDEQYF	TGTGCCAGCAGTGACGGGACGGGGGTCGACGAGCAGTACTTC
TRBV5-4	.	TRBJ2-7	.	CASSLGVGTYEQYF	TGTGCCAGCAGCTTGGGGGTGGGAACCTACGAGCAGTACTTC
TRBV27	.	TRBJ1-2	.	CASSLGAVNYGYTF	TGTGCCAGCAGTTTGGGGGCGGTGAACTATGGCTACACCTTC
TRBV9	.	TRBJ2-1	.	CASSGLDEQFF	TGTGCCAGCAGCGGACTCGATGAGCAGTTCTTC
TRBV6-2/TRBV6-3	.	TRBJ2-1	TRBD2	CASSYPSGGVRGGNEQFF	TGTGCCAGCAGTTACCCGTCAGGGGGTGTGCGGGGGGGCAATGAGCAGTTCTTC
TRBV6-5	.	TRBJ2-2	TRBD2	CASAGGRTATGELFF	TGTGCCAGCGCGGGGGGGCGAACGGCCACCGGGGAGCTGTTTTTT
TRBV5-1	.	TRBJ2-1	.	CASSWERDLNNEQFF	TGCGCCAGCAGCTGGGAGAGGGACCTGAACAATGAGCAGTTCTTC